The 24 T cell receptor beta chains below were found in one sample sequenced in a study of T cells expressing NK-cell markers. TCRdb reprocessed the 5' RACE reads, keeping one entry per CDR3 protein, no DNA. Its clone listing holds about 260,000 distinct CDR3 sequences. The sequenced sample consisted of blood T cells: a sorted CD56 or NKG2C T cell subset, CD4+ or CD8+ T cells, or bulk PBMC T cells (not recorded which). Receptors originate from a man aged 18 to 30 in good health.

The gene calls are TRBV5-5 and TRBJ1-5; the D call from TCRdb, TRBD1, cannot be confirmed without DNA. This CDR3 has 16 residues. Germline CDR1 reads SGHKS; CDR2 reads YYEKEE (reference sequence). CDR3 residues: CASSQTTGYSNQPQHF.

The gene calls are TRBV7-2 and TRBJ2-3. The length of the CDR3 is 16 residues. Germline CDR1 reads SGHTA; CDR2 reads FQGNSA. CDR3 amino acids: CASSFSLAQSTDTQYF.

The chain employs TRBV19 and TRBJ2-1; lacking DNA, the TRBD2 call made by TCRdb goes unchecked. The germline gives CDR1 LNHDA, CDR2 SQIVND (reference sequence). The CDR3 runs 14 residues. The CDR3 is CASRGLAGRNEQFF.

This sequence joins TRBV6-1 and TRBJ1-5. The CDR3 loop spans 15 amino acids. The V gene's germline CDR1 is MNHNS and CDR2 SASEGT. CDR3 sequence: CASSEAGGKNQPQHF.

CDR3 sequence: CASSPEGNTIYF. The rearrangement uses TRBV11-3 and TRBJ1-3. Germline V gene sequence: CDR1 SGHNT, CDR2 YENEEA. This CDR3 has 12 amino acids.

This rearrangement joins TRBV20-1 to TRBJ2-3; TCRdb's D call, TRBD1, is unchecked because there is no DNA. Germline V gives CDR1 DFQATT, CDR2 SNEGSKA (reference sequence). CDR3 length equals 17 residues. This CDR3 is CSARGFGTGDPTDTQYF.

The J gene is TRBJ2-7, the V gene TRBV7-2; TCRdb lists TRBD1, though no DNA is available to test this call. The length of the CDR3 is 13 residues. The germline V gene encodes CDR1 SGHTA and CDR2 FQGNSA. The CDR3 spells CASMAGNTYEQYF.

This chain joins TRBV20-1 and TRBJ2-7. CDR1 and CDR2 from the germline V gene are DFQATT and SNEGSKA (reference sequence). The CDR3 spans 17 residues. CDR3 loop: CSARDLKRSRSVGEQYF.

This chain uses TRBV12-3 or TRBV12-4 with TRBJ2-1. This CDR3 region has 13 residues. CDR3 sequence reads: CASSLRSYNEQFF.

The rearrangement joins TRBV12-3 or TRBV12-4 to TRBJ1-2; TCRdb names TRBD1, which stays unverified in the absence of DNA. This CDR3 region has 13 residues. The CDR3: CASSTGQGYGYTF.

CDR3 sequence reads: CAWCRVNTEAFF. The J gene is TRBJ1-1, the V gene TRBV30; the TCRdb D gene call, TRBD1, has no DNA to confirm it. Per the germline V gene, CDR1 is GTSNPN and CDR2 is SVGIG (reference sequence). The CDR3 has 12 amino acids.

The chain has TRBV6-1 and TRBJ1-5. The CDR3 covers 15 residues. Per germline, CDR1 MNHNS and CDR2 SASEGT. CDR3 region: CASSEAAGHGQPQHF.

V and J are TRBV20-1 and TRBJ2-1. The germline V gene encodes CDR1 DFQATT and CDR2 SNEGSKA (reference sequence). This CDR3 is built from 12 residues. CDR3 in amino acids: CSARVAYNEQFF.

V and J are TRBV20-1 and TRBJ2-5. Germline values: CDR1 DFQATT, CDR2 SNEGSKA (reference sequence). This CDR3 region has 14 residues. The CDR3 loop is CSASRIGVDETQYF.

CDR3 amino acids: CASSFSGSLEEQFF. The V gene is TRBV6-5, the J gene TRBJ2-1; TCRdb reports TRBD2, a call that lacks DNA to check it against. CDR1 is MNHEY, CDR2 SVGAGI, per germline. This CDR3 region has 14 residues.

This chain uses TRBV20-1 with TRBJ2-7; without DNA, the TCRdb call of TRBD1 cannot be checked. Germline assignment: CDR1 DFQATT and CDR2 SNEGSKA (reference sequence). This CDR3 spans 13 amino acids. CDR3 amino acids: CSAGSDTTYEQYF.

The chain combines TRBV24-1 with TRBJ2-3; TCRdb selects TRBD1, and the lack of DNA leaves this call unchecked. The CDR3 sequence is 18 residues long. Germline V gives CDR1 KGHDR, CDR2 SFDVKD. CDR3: CATSDSPLKESSTDTQYF.

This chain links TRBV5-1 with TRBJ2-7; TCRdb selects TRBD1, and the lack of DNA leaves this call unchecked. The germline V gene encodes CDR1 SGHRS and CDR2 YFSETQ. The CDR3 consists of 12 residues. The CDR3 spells CASSVRGNEQYF. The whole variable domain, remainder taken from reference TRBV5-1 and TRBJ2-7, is KAGVTQTPRYLIKTRGQQVTLSCSPISGHRSVSWYQQTPGQGLQFLFEYFSETQRNKGNFPGRFSGRQFSNSRSEMNVSTLELGDSALYLCASSVRGNEQYFGPGTRLTVT.

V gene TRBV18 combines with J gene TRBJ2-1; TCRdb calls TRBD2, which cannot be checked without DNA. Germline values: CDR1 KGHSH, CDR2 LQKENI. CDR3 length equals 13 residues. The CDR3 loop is CASSQSSGAEQFF. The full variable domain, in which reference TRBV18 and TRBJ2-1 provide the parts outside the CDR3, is NAGVMQNPRHLVRRRGQEARLRCSPMKGHSHVYWYRQLPEEGLKFMVYLQKENIIDESGMPKERFSAEFPKEGPSILRIQQVVRGDSAAYFCASSQSSGAEQFFGPGTRLTVL.

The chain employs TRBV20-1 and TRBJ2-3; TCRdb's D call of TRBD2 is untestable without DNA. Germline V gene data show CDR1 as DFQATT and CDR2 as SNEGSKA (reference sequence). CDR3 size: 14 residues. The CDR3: CSARSGSSTDTQYF.

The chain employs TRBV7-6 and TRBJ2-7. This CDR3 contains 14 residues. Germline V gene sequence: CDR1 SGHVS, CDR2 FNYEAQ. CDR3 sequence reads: CASSPSELVYEQYF.

CDR3: CASSLGANVLTF. The genes are TRBV14 and TRBJ2-6. Germline V gene lookup returns CDR1 SGHDN and CDR2 FVKESK. The CDR3 runs to 12 residues.

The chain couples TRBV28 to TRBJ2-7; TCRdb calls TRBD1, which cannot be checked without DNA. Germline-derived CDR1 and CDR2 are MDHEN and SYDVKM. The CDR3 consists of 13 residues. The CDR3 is CASQGTGTYEQYF.

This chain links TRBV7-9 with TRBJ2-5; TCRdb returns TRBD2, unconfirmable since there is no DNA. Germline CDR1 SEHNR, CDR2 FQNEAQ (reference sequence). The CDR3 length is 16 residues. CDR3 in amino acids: CASSAPLAGEVGTQYF.